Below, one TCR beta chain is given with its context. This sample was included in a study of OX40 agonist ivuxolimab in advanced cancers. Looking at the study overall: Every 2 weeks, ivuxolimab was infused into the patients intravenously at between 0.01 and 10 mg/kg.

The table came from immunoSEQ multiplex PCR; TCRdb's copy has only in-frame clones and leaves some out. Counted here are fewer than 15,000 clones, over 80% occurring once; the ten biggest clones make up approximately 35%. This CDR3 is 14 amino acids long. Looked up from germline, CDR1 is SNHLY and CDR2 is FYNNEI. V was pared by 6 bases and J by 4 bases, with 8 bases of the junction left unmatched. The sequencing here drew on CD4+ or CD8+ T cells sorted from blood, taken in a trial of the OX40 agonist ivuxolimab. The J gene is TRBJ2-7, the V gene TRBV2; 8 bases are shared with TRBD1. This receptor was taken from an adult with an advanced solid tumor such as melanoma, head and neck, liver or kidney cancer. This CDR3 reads CASRDPGQAYEQYF. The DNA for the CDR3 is TGTGCCAGCAGAGACCCGGGACAGGCTTACGAGCAGTACTTC.